This entry lists 24 T cell receptor beta chains sequenced from one sample in a study of T-cell reconstitution after alpha-beta-depleted transplantation in children. For TCRbeta, the library was prepared with unique molecular identifiers. Using its own MiXCR run on the PCR reads, TCRdb lists one record per CDR3 protein. This table holds around 960,000 distinct CDR3 sequences, 25% to 30% found once. The sequencing here drew on PBMCs, mostly from graft donor cells, taken 360 days after TCRalphabeta/CD19-depleted stem cell transplant. The receptors originated from a boy under two years old who had a stem cell transplant for SCID, so the T cells may come from the graft donor.

The J gene is TRBJ1-5, the V gene TRBV27, with D unclear. V was shortened by 1 base and J by 2 bases, with 12 bases between the two germline ends. The CDR3 loop spans 16 amino acids. Germline CDR1 and CDR2: MNHEY and SMNVEV (reference sequence). CDR3 residues: CASSLWPVSGNQPQHF. DNA for the CDR3: TGTGCCAGCAGTTTATGGCCGGTTTCAGGCAATCAGCCCCAGCATTTT.

This chain uses TRBV7-9 with TRBJ2-3; D call uncertain. The V end was cut by 5 bases, the J end by 6 bases, with 9 bases between. CDR1 and CDR2 from the germline V gene are SEHNR and FQNEAQ (reference sequence). This CDR3 contains 12 residues. CDR3 protein: CASSNWGDTQYF. The CDR3 DNA reads TGTGCCAGCAGCAATTGGGGTGATACGCAGTATTTT.

This clonotype was counted a few times. The J gene is TRBJ2-7, the V gene TRBV6-5; either TRBD1 or TRBD2 may fit D (9 bases each). Trimming left V 2 bases short and J 1 base short, with 15 bases between. Germline V gives CDR1 MNHEY, CDR2 SVGAGI. The CDR3 has 16 amino acids. The CDR3 region is CASSYAGGTGSYEQYF. In nucleotides, the CDR3 is TGTGCCAGCAGTTACGCGGGGGGGACAGGGTCCTACGAGCAGTACTTC.

This clonotype was seen a few times. The gene calls are TRBV20-1 and TRBJ1-2; a possible D gene is TRBD1 (6 bases). There are 15 residues in the CDR3. CDR1 is DFQATT and CDR2 is SNEGSKA in the germline V gene (reference sequence). V dropped 0 bases and J dropped 5 bases, with 16 bases sitting between them. This chain's CDR3 is CSAREGGYTVYGYTF. The DNA for the CDR3 is TGCAGTGCTAGAGAAGGGGGTTACACAGTTTATGGCTACACCTTC.

The CDR3 DNA is TGTGCCAGCAGTGAAGAGTATTCGGCCCCTCTTGAGCAGTACTTC. Its protein is CASSEEYSAPLEQYF. This chain links TRBV6-1 with TRBJ2-7; no definite D call. This CDR3 has 15 amino acids. Germline-derived CDR1 and CDR2 are MNHNS and SASEGT. Trimming left V 1 base short and J 7 bases short, with 17 bases between.

The chain recombines TRBV2 with TRBJ2-5; the match to TRBD2 covers 10 bases. CDR1 and CDR2 from the germline V gene are SNHLY and FYNNEI. The J segment lost 0 bases and the V segment lost 7 bases, leaving 8 bases of the junction unmatched. This CDR3 has 16 residues. CDR3: CASTPGAGGYQETQYF. The CDR3 nucleotides are TGTGCCAGCACCCCGGGAGCGGGGGGGTACCAAGAGACCCAGTACTTC.

This clonotype appeared once. V gene TRBV20-1 combines with J gene TRBJ2-1; 10 bases agree with TRBD2. This CDR3 is 15 amino acids long. The germline gives CDR1 DFQATT, CDR2 SNEGSKA (reference sequence). The V segment lost 2 bases and the J segment 4 bases; nucleotides outside the gene matches: 5. The CDR3 loop reads CSARSPAGGYNEQFF. Here the CDR3 DNA reads TGCAGTGCTAGATCCCCAGCGGGGGGGTACAATGAGCAGTTCTTC.

The V call is TRBV4-1, the J call TRBJ2-4, with D possibly being TRBD1 (6 bases). The V gene lost 1 base and the J gene lost 3 bases, with 10 bases spanning the gap. This CDR3 region has 15 residues. Germline assignment: CDR1 MGHRA and CDR2 YSYEKL. DNA of the CDR3: TGCGCCAGCAGCCAAGCGGACAGAGGCAAAAACATTCAGTACTTC. This encodes CASSQADRGKNIQYF.

This chain uses TRBV10-3 with TRBJ2-3; the match to TRBD2 covers 9 bases. This CDR3 has 16 amino acids. Trimming at V came to 0 bases and at J to 0 bases, leaving 1 base not matched to a gene. Germline CDR1 and CDR2: ENHRY and SYGVKD. In DNA, the CDR3 is TGTGCCATCAGTGAGTCCCTAGCGGGGAGCACAGATACGCAGTATTTT. Protein: CAISESLAGSTDTQYF.

The chain employs TRBV29-1 and TRBJ1-1; TRBD1 matches 7 bases. Germline V gene sequence: CDR1 SQVTM, CDR2 ANQGSEA. The CDR3 length is 14 residues. Trimming cost V 6 bases and J 11 bases; bases outside gene matches: 18. CDR3 sequence (DNA): TGCAGCGTCAGGGGGGGGAATTTTTTCCCTGGTGCTTTCTTT. Its translation is CSVRGGNFFPGAFF.

This clonotype was observed a few times. The chain is built from TRBV7-9 and TRBJ2-3, with D perhaps matching TRBD2 (6 bases). CDR1 and CDR2 from the germline V gene are SEHNR and FQNEAQ (reference sequence). Trimming removed 3 bases at V and 4 bases at J, with 11 bases between. This CDR3 spans 14 amino acids. The CDR3 protein is CASSLEGPSDTQYF. Written as DNA, the CDR3 is TGTGCCAGCAGCTTGGAGGGGCCATCAGATACGCAGTATTTT. Complete variable domain (other parts from reference TRBV7-9 and TRBJ2-3): DTGVSQNPRHKITKRGQNVTFRCDPISEHNRLYWYRQTLGQGPEFLTYFQNEAQLEKSRLLSDRFSAERPKGSFSTLEIQRTEQGDSAMYLCASSLEGPSDTQYFGPGTRLTVL.

The chain uses TRBV5-1 and TRBJ2-2, with 8 bases that match TRBD2. CDR1 and CDR2 (germline): SGHRS, YFSETQ. There are 15 residues in the CDR3. V was clipped by 7 bases and J by 0 bases; unmatched bases: 5. The CDR3 loop reads CASGLSGANTGELFF. In DNA form, the CDR3 reads TGCGCCAGCGGACTTAGCGGGGCGAACACCGGGGAGCTGTTTTTT.

The CDR3 coding sequence is TGCGCCAGCAGCCAAGACGAGGGCAACGGTTCACCCCTCCACTTT. Translated, it gives CASSQDEGNGSPLHF. The gene calls are TRBV4-1 and TRBJ1-6; the D is unclear. In germline, CDR1 is MGHRA, CDR2 YSYEKL. The CDR3 has 15 amino acids. V was trimmed by 0 bases and J by 9 bases, leaving 12 bases between them.

This clonotype has just a few counts. V gene TRBV29-1 combines with J gene TRBJ2-3; TRBD2 aligns across 9 bases. The CDR3 has 15 amino acids. The V and J ends lost 4 bases and 5 bases, in that order; junction bases with no gene match: 10. In germline, CDR1 is SQVTM, CDR2 ANQGSEA. Here the CDR3 reads CSVAAGGYSLDTQYF. CDR3 nucleotides: TGCAGCGTTGCCGCGGGGGGGTATTCCCTAGATACGCAGTATTTT.

The chain recombines TRBV20-1 with TRBJ1-1, with a tentative D call TRBD1 (5 bases). CDR3 length: 13 amino acids. The V and J ends lost 4 bases and 6 bases respectively, with 15 bases between them. Germline values: CDR1 DFQATT, CDR2 SNEGSKA (reference sequence). The CDR3 is CSATIVGVAEAFF. The CDR3 DNA reads as TGCAGTGCTACCATCGTGGGGGTGGCTGAAGCTTTCTTT.

J is TRBJ2-7 and V is TRBV7-9; TRBD1 is a possible D gene (6 bases). The V and J ends lost 5 bases and 3 bases respectively, with 14 bases between them. CDR3 length: 14 residues. CDR1 is SEHNR and CDR2 is FQNEAQ in the germline V gene (reference sequence). The CDR3 is CASSPQGQSYEQYF. The CDR3 bases are TGTGCCAGCAGCCCCCAGGGACAAAGCTACGAGCAGTACTTC.

In its sample, this clonotype was seen a few times. The chain combines TRBV29-1 with TRBJ2-7; D unresolved. The CDR3 loop spans 12 amino acids. The V end lost 4 bases, the J end lost 0 bases, and 7 bases lay between the germline ends. Germline V gene sequence: CDR1 SQVTM, CDR2 ANQGSEA. CDR3 loop: CSVAMDSYEQYF. CDR3 coding DNA: TGCAGCGTTGCCATGGACTCCTACGAGCAGTACTTC.

The chain joins TRBV12-3 or TRBV12-4 to TRBJ2-7; D is perhaps TRBD1 (7 bases). The V end was cut by 2 bases, the J end by 0 bases, with 14 bases between. This CDR3 has 16 amino acids. In DNA form, the CDR3 reads TGTGCCAGCAGTTTAATGAGACAGGGACTCTCCTACGAGCAGTACTTC. This sequence encodes CASSLMRQGLSYEQYF.

This clonotype was found a few times. The genes are TRBV24-1 and TRBJ2-1; 9 nucleotides align to TRBD2. This CDR3 is built from 16 residues. Germline V gives CDR1 KGHDR, CDR2 SFDVKD. Losses at the gene ends were 3 bases for V and 7 bases for J; bases not matched to a gene: 9. In DNA form, the CDR3 reads TGTGCCACCAGTGATACACAGCGGGGGGCCCGGAATGAGCAGTTCTTC. Translated, it gives CATSDTQRGARNEQFF.

The chain recombines TRBV15 with TRBJ2-2; D remains ambiguous. The CDR3 spans 18 residues. V was cut by 2 bases and J by 0 bases, with 16 bases left in between. Germline CDR1 and CDR2: LNHNV and YYDKDF (reference sequence). The CDR3 bases are TGTGCCACCAGCAGACACCCCTTGGACGGGTCGAACACCGGGGAGCTGTTTTTT. It specifies CATSRHPLDGSNTGELFF.

This clonotype was counted ten times or more. The chain combines TRBV7-8 with TRBJ2-2, with 13 bases lining up with TRBD2. CDR3 size: 17 residues. J was trimmed by 5 bases and V by 2 bases; bases with no gene match: 5. Germline loops: CDR1 SGHVS, CDR2 FQNEAQ. The CDR3 loop reads CASSLPLAGGQTGELFF. The CDR3 DNA reads as TGTGCCAGCAGCTTACCACTAGCGGGGGGGCAAACCGGGGAGCTGTTTTTT.

The chain couples TRBV5-1 to TRBJ1-2; tentative D call: TRBD1 (6 bases). CDR1 is SGHRS, CDR2 YFSETQ, per germline. V lost 3 bases and J lost 3, with 18 bases in between. This CDR3 is built from 16 residues. For the CDR3, the DNA is TGCGCCAGCAGCTGGATACAGGGCGGAGGGGACTATGGCTACACCTTC. It yields the protein CASSWIQGGGDYGYTF.

This clonotype has just a few counts. V gene TRBV27 combines with J gene TRBJ1-1; perhaps TRBD1 as D (6 bases). The CDR3 has 13 amino acids. Germline lookup yields CDR1 MNHEY and CDR2 SMNVEV (reference sequence). Trimming shortened V by 0 bases and J by 7 bases, and 9 bases separated the two germline ends. The CDR3 region is CASSLSGGGEAFF. In DNA form, the CDR3 reads TGTGCCAGCAGTTTATCGGGGGGCGGTGAAGCTTTCTTT.

This clonotype was recorded a few times. This sequence joins TRBV5-1 and TRBJ2-3, with 11 bases matching TRBD2. Per the germline V gene, CDR1 is SGHRS and CDR2 is YFSETQ. Unmatched junction bases numbered 5, after V lost 0 bases and J lost 5 bases. The CDR3 has 16 amino acids. CDR3 in amino acids: CASSLVASGGQDTQYF. CDR3 DNA: TGCGCCAGCAGCTTGGTGGCTAGCGGGGGGCAAGATACGCAGTATTTT.